Detailed here is one T cell receptor (beta chain). Using immunoSEQ multiplex PCR, the repertoire was profiled, and TCRdb retains in-frame clones only, with some absent. The sample carries 35,000 to 50,000 clones, about 96% recorded once. The sample is drawn from a study of technical replicates of blood from a few donors. The CDR3 runs 15 residues. With 3 bases removed from V and 0 bases from J, the gap between germline ends came to 9 bases. In germline, CDR1 is MDHEN, CDR2 SYDVKM. Material: T cells isolated from PBMCs. The chain recombines TRBV28 with TRBJ2-1; D unclear. The clonotype originates from a human donor in good health. The CDR3 loop reads CASSLFPLSYNEQFF. For the CDR3, the DNA is TGTGCCAGCAGTTTGTTTCCTCTCTCCTACAATGAGCAGTTCTTC.